These 32 T cell receptor beta chains share one sample of origin, sequenced in a study of blood T cell repertoires in COVID-19. Clones were read by immunoSEQ multiplex PCR, and TCRdb kept only the in-frame ones, dropping some. The sample lists a few hundred thousand clones; 80% to 90% were seen once. The sequenced sample was PBMCs or T cells enriched from blood (not recorded which). Receptor source: a woman in her thirties who had recovered from COVID-19.

The chain combines TRBV10-3 with TRBJ1-5; maybe TRBD1 (6 bases). The CDR3 loop spans 13 amino acids. Germline values: CDR1 ENHRY, CDR2 SYGVKD. With 7 bases removed from V and 4 bases from J, the gap between germline ends came to 11 bases. The CDR3 DNA sequence: TGTGCCATCAAGGGGGACGGGAATCAGCCCCAGCATTTT. Protein sequence: CAIKGDGNQPQHF.

V usage is TRBV7-2 and J usage is TRBJ2-3; 8 bases line up with TRBD2. With 5 bases clipped from V and 6 bases from J, the junction kept 10 bases outside the gene matches. Germline CDR1 reads SGHTA; CDR2 reads FQGNSA. The CDR3 runs 15 residues. The CDR3 nucleotides are TGTGCCAGCAGCCCGGGGGGGCAGACGAGGGATACGCAGTATTTT. This encodes CASSPGGQTRDTQYF.

This chain links TRBV28 with TRBJ1-2; 8 positions match TRBD1. The CDR3 extends over 15 amino acids. Per the germline V gene, CDR1 is MDHEN and CDR2 is SYDVKM. J was trimmed by 3 bases and V by 4 bases; bases with no gene match: 7. CDR3 sequence reads: CASSYGQGKDYGYTF. The CDR3 DNA sequence: TGTGCCAGCAGTTACGGACAGGGTAAAGACTATGGCTACACCTTC.

The chain combines TRBV27 with TRBJ2-3; 11 bases fit TRBD1. After removal of 3 bases from V and 4 bases from J, the junction contained 3 bases not matched to a gene. The CDR3 is 15 amino acids. Germline V gene sequence: CDR1 MNHEY, CDR2 SMNVEV (reference sequence). As DNA, the CDR3 is TGTGCCAGCAGTTTCCGGACAGGGGGCCCAGATACGCAGTATTTT. It yields the protein CASSFRTGGPDTQYF.

CDR3 nucleotide sequence: TGCGCCAGCAGTCGGCCAGGCGGGGGTGGTTCACCCCTCCACTTT. This sequence encodes CASSRPGGGGSPLHF. This rearrangement joins TRBV4-1 to TRBJ1-6, with D perhaps TRBD1 (5 bases). The length of the CDR3 is 15 residues. Trimming shortened V by 6 bases and J by 9 bases, and 18 bases separated the two germline ends. The germline V gene encodes CDR1 MGHRA and CDR2 YSYEKL.

The chain carries TRBV28 and TRBJ2-7, with TRBD1 matching over 11 bases. Germline assignment: CDR1 MDHEN and CDR2 SYDVKM. The CDR3 spans 16 residues. V shed 5 bases, J shed 4 bases, and the junction held 10 bases outside the gene matches. The CDR3 reads CASSEASGQGVYEQYF. Here the CDR3 DNA reads TGTGCCAGCAGTGAAGCCTCGGGACAGGGGGTTTACGAGCAGTACTTC.

The chain recombines TRBV5-6 with TRBJ1-2; 7 bases line up with TRBD1. The V and J ends lost 1 base and 7 bases, in that order; junction bases with no gene match: 4. CDR3 length: 13 amino acids. Per germline, CDR1 SGHDT and CDR2 YYEEEE. The CDR3 loop is CASSLYRGGGYTF. CDR3 bases: TGTGCCAGCAGCTTGTACAGGGGAGGTGGCTACACCTTC.

This chain joins TRBV27 and TRBJ2-4, with D possibly being TRBD1 (5 bases). The CDR3 is 14 amino acids. Trimming left V 7 bases short and J 0 bases short, with 10 bases between. Germline V CDR1 and CDR2: MNHEY, SMNVEV (reference sequence). CDR3 bases: TGTGCCAGCATTGGACAACCAGCCAAAAACATTCAGTACTTC. Translating gives CASIGQPAKNIQYF.

The CDR3 bases are TGTGCCAGCAGCTTAGGGACTAGCGGAGAGACCCAGTACTTC. This sequence encodes CASSLGTSGETQYF. The chain is built from TRBV7-3 and TRBJ2-5, with 11 bases fitting TRBD2. The V gene end was trimmed by 2 bases and the J gene end by 4 bases; junction bases not matched to a gene: 0. The CDR3 runs to 14 residues. Germline values: CDR1 SGHTA, CDR2 FQGTGA.

V and J are TRBV12-3 or TRBV12-4 and TRBJ1-1; tentatively, D is TRBD1 (6 bases). The CDR3 is 13 amino acids. V was pared by 8 bases and J by 2 bases, with 12 bases between. The chain's CDR3 is CASGEGGNTEAFF. CDR3 DNA sequence: TGTGCCAGCGGGGAGGGGGGTAACACTGAAGCTTTCTTT.

The CDR3 sequence: CASSQRGGSPLHF. CDR3 in DNA: TGTGCCAGCAGCCAAAGGGGCGGCTCACCCCTCCACTTT. This sequence joins TRBV3-1 (or the pseudogene TRBV3-2) and TRBJ1-6; perhaps TRBD1 as D (5 bases). Germline loops: CDR1 LGHDT, CDR2 YNNKEL (reference sequence). The CDR3 has 13 residues. Trimming took off 2 bases at V and 10 bases at J, with 9 bases between the two ends.

This chain links TRBV19 with TRBJ1-1; 9 bases line up with TRBD1. With V trimmed by 5 bases and J by 1 base, 2 bases remained unmatched. This CDR3 region has 14 residues. The V gene's germline CDR1 is LNHDA and CDR2 SQIVND (reference sequence). The CDR3 sequence: CASSGDRANTEAFF. For the CDR3, the DNA is TGTGCCAGTAGTGGGGACAGGGCGAACACTGAAGCTTTCTTT. Based on the CDR3 plus reference TRBV19 and TRBJ1-1, the full variable domain is DGGITQSPKYLFRKEGQNVTLSCEQNLNHDAMYWYRQDPGQGLRLIYYSQIVNDFQKGDIAEGYSVSREKKESFPLTVTSAQKNPTAFYLCASSGDRANTEAFFGQGTRLTVV.

The chain is built from TRBV19 and TRBJ1-5; the D gene is possibly TRBD1 (5 bases). Germline V lookup: CDR1 LNHDA, CDR2 SQIVND (reference sequence). Trimming removed 10 bases at V and 0 bases at J, with 22 bases between. The CDR3 contains 17 residues. The chain's CDR3 is CATISVAGGDSNQPQHF. The CDR3, as DNA: TGTGCCACAATCTCTGTCGCCGGAGGGGATAGCAATCAGCCCCAGCATTTT.

The chain carries TRBV5-1 and TRBJ1-1; TRBD1 agrees at 8 bases. After removal of 4 bases from V and 8 bases from J, the junction contained 10 bases not matched to a gene. Germline CDR1 is SGHRS and CDR2 is YFSETQ. This CDR3 has 14 amino acids. This CDR3 reads CASSQRFQGAEAFF. In nucleotides, the CDR3 is TGCGCCAGCAGCCAACGATTTCAGGGGGCCGAAGCTTTCTTT.

The chain links TRBV5-1 to TRBJ2-1; a possible D gene is TRBD2 (5 bases). V shed 2 bases and J shed 4 bases, with 13 bases lying between them. The germline CDR1 and CDR2 sequences are SGHRS and YFSETQ. This CDR3 spans 15 amino acids. CDR3 sequence (DNA): TGCGCCAGCAGCTTTGAGGGTTACACTTACAATGAGCAGTTCTTC. Translation: CASSFEGYTYNEQFF.

This clone was seen only a few times. The J gene is TRBJ1-1, the V gene TRBV12-3 or TRBV12-4; D is perhaps TRBD1 (6 bases). The CDR3 has 12 residues. Trimming took off 9 bases at V and 1 base at J, with 9 bases between the two ends. Written as DNA, the CDR3 is TGTGCCAGTCAGGGACAGAACACTGAAGCTTTCTTT. The encoded protein is CASQGQNTEAFF.

V is TRBV7-9 and J is TRBJ2-1, with D perhaps matching TRBD2 (7 bases). The CDR3 is made up of 15 amino acids. Germline assignment: CDR1 SEHNR and CDR2 FQNEAQ (reference sequence). The V and J ends lost 6 bases and 10 bases respectively, with 22 bases between them. The CDR3 DNA is TGTGCCAGCAGGCGACCCTTCCGAGGGGGGGACGAGCAGTTCTTC. It translates to CASRRPFRGGDEQFF. Variable domain in full (rest from reference TRBV7-9 and TRBJ2-1): DTGVSQNPRHKITKRGQNVTFRCDPISEHNRLYWYRQTLGQGPEFLTYFQNEAQLEKSRLLSDRFSAERPKGSFSTLEIQRTEQGDSAMYLCASRRPFRGGDEQFFGPGTRLTVL.

The chain has TRBV20-1 and TRBJ2-1; 12 bases are a match to TRBD2. The CDR3 spans 14 residues. Germline-derived CDR1 and CDR2 are DFQATT and SNEGSKA (reference sequence). The trim removed 3 bases at V and 8 bases at J, leaving 5 bases unmatched. CDR3 DNA sequence: TGCAGTGCTAGTTCTAGCGGGGGGGCGGATGAGCAGTTCTTC. It specifies CSASSSGGADEQFF.

The J gene is TRBJ2-7, the V gene TRBV19, with 9 positions matching TRBD1. The CDR3 consists of 15 residues. Germline values: CDR1 LNHDA, CDR2 SQIVND (reference sequence). J gave up 3 bases and V 5 bases, and 8 bases lay outside the gene matches. The CDR3 sequence: CASSFGTGRLYEQYF. CDR3 DNA sequence: TGTGCCAGTAGTTTCGGGACAGGGAGGCTCTACGAGCAGTACTTC.

The chain has TRBV9 and TRBJ1-1; 8 nucleotides match TRBD1. CDR1 is SGDLS and CDR2 is YYNGEE in the germline V gene. CDR3 length: 13 amino acids. V dropped 3 bases and J dropped 6; count of bases not matched to a gene: 4. In nucleotides, the CDR3 is TGTGCCAGCAGCGGACAGGGGCGCGCTGAAGCTTTCTTT. Translation: CASSGQGRAEAFF.

The V and J genes are TRBV18 and TRBJ1-1, with D possibly matching TRBD1 (6 bases). V lost 2 bases, J lost 3 bases, and 10 bases lay in between. This CDR3 has 14 residues. Germline V lookup: CDR1 KGHSH, CDR2 LQKENI. CDR3: CASSPAGVHTEAFF. As DNA, the CDR3 is TGTGCCAGCTCACCAGCAGGGGTCCACACTGAAGCTTTCTTT.

The rearrangement joins TRBV19 to TRBJ1-5; D is undetermined. This CDR3 contains 14 residues. Trimming removed 9 bases from V and 3 bases from J, with 15 bases in between. The germline V gene has CDR1 LNHDA and CDR2 SQIVND (reference sequence). Here the CDR3 DNA reads TGTGCCAGCCGGGAACGGACCAACAATCAGCCCCAGCATTTT. Protein product: CASRERTNNQPQHF.

The chain recombines TRBV7-7 with TRBJ2-3; D possibly corresponds to TRBD2 (5 bases). Germline CDR1 reads SSHAT; CDR2 reads FNYEAQ (reference sequence). This CDR3 contains 14 residues. V lost 5 bases to trimming and J lost 3 bases, with 12 bases between them. The CDR3 spells CASSPSGTTDTQYF. CDR3 bases: TGTGCCAGCAGCCCGAGCGGAACTACAGATACGCAGTATTTT.

J is TRBJ1-1 and V is TRBV10-2; D is perhaps TRBD1 (6 bases). The V end was cut by 5 bases, the J end by 8 bases, with 15 bases between. The CDR3 runs to 13 residues. Per germline, CDR1 WSHSY and CDR2 SAAADI. CDR3 amino acids: CASSHQGISEAFF. The CDR3 bases are TGCGCCAGCAGTCACCAGGGGATCTCGGAAGCTTTCTTT.

The rearrangement uses TRBV10-1 and TRBJ2-7; 8 bases align to TRBD2. Germline lookup yields CDR1 WNHNN and CDR2 SYGVQD (reference sequence). The CDR3 consists of 15 residues. With 4 bases clipped from V and 2 bases from J, the junction kept 7 bases outside the gene matches. CDR3 in amino acids: CASSGGLAATYEQYF. The DNA of the CDR3 is TGCGCCAGCAGTGGAGGACTAGCCGCTACCTACGAGCAGTACTTC.

The CDR3 coding sequence is TGCAGCGGCGCAGGGGGCGATCGAGCTTTCTTT. Protein sequence: CSGAGGDRAFF. The genes are TRBV29-1 and TRBJ1-1; 8 nucleotides agree with TRBD1. The CDR3 extends over 11 amino acids. The germline CDR1 and CDR2 sequences are SQVTM and ANQGSEA. J was trimmed by 10 bases and V by 7 bases; bases with no gene match: 8.

The CDR3 coding sequence is TGCGCCAGCAGCCCGACGTATGGCCGACAGGGATCCCAAGCTTTCTTT. Translating it yields CASSPTYGRQGSQAFF. The chain links TRBV5-1 to TRBJ1-1; TRBD1 matches at 7 bases. The germline CDR1 and CDR2 sequences are SGHRS and YFSETQ. This CDR3 has 16 residues. J lost 9 bases, V lost 4 bases, and 18 bases had no gene match.

The J gene is TRBJ1-1, the V gene TRBV29-1; possibly TRBD1 for D (6 bases). V lost 7 bases to trimming and J lost 6 bases, with 21 bases between them. CDR3 length equals 14 residues. CDR1 and CDR2 (germline): SQVTM, ANQGSEA. CDR3 bases: TGCAGCGCCTCCTTCCAGGGGAGACAGGCTGAAGCTTTCTTT. This codes for CSASFQGRQAEAFF.

V usage is TRBV2 and J usage is TRBJ1-4; the D gene is possibly TRBD1 (6 bases). V gave up 7 bases and J gave up 5 bases, with 11 bases separating them. The CDR3 totals 13 residues. CDR1 and CDR2 (germline): SNHLY, FYNNEI. CDR3: CASKGDANEKLFF. The DNA of the CDR3 is TGTGCCAGCAAGGGGGACGCCAATGAAAAACTGTTTTTT.

The chain is built from TRBV11-2 and TRBJ1-5; D gene ambiguous. CDR1 and CDR2 (germline): SGHAT, FQNNGV. The CDR3 extends over 13 amino acids. Trimming removed 1 base at V and 5 bases at J, with 6 bases between. This chain's CDR3 is CASSLGPDQPQHF. DNA for the CDR3: TGTGCCAGCAGCTTAGGGCCAGATCAGCCCCAGCATTTT.

The chain links TRBV12-3 or TRBV12-4 to TRBJ1-5; D is unclear. The length of the CDR3 is 13 residues. V was trimmed by 1 base and J by 7 bases, leaving 8 bases between them. CDR3 DNA: TGTGCCAGCAGTTTAGAAGGGAGACAGCCCCAGCATTTT. Its protein is CASSLEGRQPQHF.

The genes are TRBV12-2 and TRBJ1-6; the table assigns TRBD1, which was not confirmed against the DNA. TRBV12-2 is marked as a pseudogene. The CDR3 totals 15 residues. The CDR3 DNA reads as TGTGCAAGTCGCCGCAGGGGGCAGGATAATTCACCCCTCCACTTT. This gives the protein CASRRRGQDNSPLHF.